This T cell receptor (beta chain) emerged from a study of T-cell reconstitution after alpha-beta-depleted transplantation in children. CDR1 is SGHDN, CDR2 FVKESK, per germline. CDR3 length equals 16 residues. The ends were cut back, 4 bases at V and 0 bases at J, with 13 bases in the middle. The library targeted TCRbeta and was prepared with unique molecular identifiers. TCRdb reprocessed the PCR reads via MiXCR and lists one record per CDR3 protein. The sample lists nearly 400,000 distinct CDR3 sequences, 20% occurring once. There are a few counts of this clonotype. This chain links TRBV14 with TRBJ2-1; D call uncertain. The sample was PBMCs from the stem cell graft donor, taken from the stem cell graft. The sequence derives from a human donor who donated a stem cell graft to a child with acute myeloid leukemia. The DNA for the CDR3 is TGTGCCAGCAGCCCGCGACGGTTAGGCTCCTACAATGAGCAGTTCTTC. Translating it yields CASSPRRLGSYNEQFF.